This paragraph reports one T cell receptor beta chain. What antigen it recognizes has not been identified. An end of the junction does not agree with germline; a read error may underlie this. The TCR beta CDR3 regions were amplified from RNA transcripts. For the first round of RT-PCR on the TCR CDR3, the HTBI primer set was used together with the Qiagen OneStep RT-PCR kit. A second multiplex PCR round built the libraries, followed by size selection and purification. Paired-end sequencing of the libraries was performed with 100 bp reads on an Illumina HiSeq2000. In the authors' own workflow: SOAPnuke was used to process the raw data, throwing out any read that contained adapters or uncalled bases, had a mean Phred below 15, or lacked an exact constant-primer or identifier match. COPE v1.2.5 was used to merge high-quality paired reads, and clonotypes were defined as unique nucleotide sequences. MiTCR v1.1 was used to align the clonotypes against IMGT TRBV, TRBD and TRBJ reference segments. Only V-J combinations with frequency above 0.0001, covering approximately 99% of repertoires, were analysed. The TCS score was defined as F50 (clonal expansion) divided by E x V (chaos), with BLOSUM62-based TCRdist calculated between CDR3 peptides within each V-J. Welch's t-statistics and random forest reduced around 550 V-J features to 10 to 15, which were used in a naive Bayes classifier (R e1071). TCRdb reanalyzed the raw reads on its own, using fastp at Q25 for trimming and MiXCR for clone calling, and kept in-frame beta chains. Under each unique CDR3 protein, matching rows form one entry showing the most common genes and DNA. It is TCRdb's table, rather than the study itself, that gives the V and J calls and clone size. Here the sample has roughly 600,000 distinct CDR3 sequences; more than 14% occur a single time. Of the sample, under 15% falls within the top ten clones.

This sample is drawn from a study of T cells in Graves' hyperthyroidism and ophthalmopathy (dated by TCRdb to the late 2010s). Regarding the research as a whole: Peripheral blood was sampled at the time of initial diagnosis, prior to any treatment. TCR V-J signatures able to tell the groups apart were searched for in a discovery cohort of approximately 95 patients, of whom more than 40 had Graves' ophthalmopathy and around 57 had stable Graves' hyperthyroidism. Whether ophthalmopathy could be predicted prospectively was tested in an independent validation cohort made up of roughly 19 hyperthyroidism patients plus 17 patients who later progressed to ophthalmopathy. The approximately 100 discovery patients were randomly split 7:3 into training and test sets. In addition, the study compared T-cell repertoires in thyroid tissue and in blood from a handful of Graves' hyperthyroidism patients. After blood sampling, hyperthyroidism patients were treated with methimazole at a starting dose of 30 mg daily, and ophthalmopathy patients were treated with high-dose intravenous methylprednisolone. The paper describes TCR Vbeta CDR3 sequencing of some 130 peripheral blood samples, made up of 43 ophthalmopathy patients, around 78 hyperthyroidism patients and some 17 progressor patients.

General study outcomes and caveats: Sample size was not statistically predetermined, and blinding of investigators to group allocation was not performed. Most expanded thyroid clonotypes (frequency above 0.001) were also detected in blood, suggesting blood repertoires may reflect thyroid immune responses. A model built on a 13 V-J signature distinguished ophthalmopathy from stable hyperthyroidism, reaching around 88% sensitivity and approximately 81% specificity in cross-validation and 80%/75% in testing. In validation, progression to ophthalmopathy was predicted by the model with around 70% sensitivity and nearly 75% specificity, a median of 6.5 months before onset.

Ophthalmopathy patients had moderately to severely active disease, with a Clinical Activity Score of 3 or more, a NOSPECS grade of 4 or more, and a disease duration of less than 3 months. Patients with uncontrolled infections, other autoimmune diseases, pregnancy or lactation were excluded. Clinical symptoms, serum thyroxine and TRAb, thyroid ultrasound, and orbital computed tomography formed the basis for the diagnoses. PBMCs were separated from 7.5 to 10 ml of fresh peripheral blood using Ficoll-Paque density gradient centrifugation. Total RNA was extracted with Trizol reagent, and quality was checked on an Agilent 2100 Bioanalyzer. The germline V gene (reference sequence) provides CDR1 SEHNR and CDR2 FQNEAQ. Including the terminal cysteine and phenylalanine, the CDR3 comprises 14 residues. The CDR3 DNA has 42 bases and is translated from base 1.

Sequencing used blood. The receptor comes from a woman aged 50 to 60 with Graves' ophthalmopathy. The chain is assembled from TRBV7-9 and TRBJ2-7; the central 7 bases match TRBD2. The CDR3 region reads CAGSPQGGDARQYF. At the DNA level, the sequence is TGTGCCGGCAGCCCCCAGGGAGGGGACGCCCGGCAGTACTTC.